These T cell receptor beta chains were read from a single sample in a study of spatial heterogeneity in lung cancer. TCRdb fed the 5' RACE reads into MiXCR, producing one record per CDR3 protein. This table holds roughly 91,000 distinct CDR3 sequences, around 21% found once. Sequenced here: PBMCs, sampled at surgery. The source is a male donor with early-stage non-small cell lung cancer. CDR3s include the opening cysteine and the closing phenylalanine or tryptophan. The order of the fields is V gene, J gene, D gene, clone size, CDR3 DNA, CDR3 protein. D genes are given only for firm matches. Clone size is shown for a subset of rows, as once, few, many or a class of expanded clone.

>TRBV5-5|TRBJ1-1|NA|NA
TGTGCCAGCAGCTTGTCACCCGGGGGCAACACTGAAGCTTTCTTT
CASSLSPGGNTEAFF
>TRBV19|TRBJ2-3|TRBD2|NA
TGTGCCAGTAGTCCCAGGGCTAGCGGGAGCACAGATACGCAGTATTTT
CASSPRASGSTDTQYF
>TRBV28|TRBJ1-1|NA|many
TGTGCCAGCACCGACACTGAAGCTTTCTTT
CASTDTEAFF
>TRBV29-1|TRBJ2-5|TRBD2|NA
TGCAGCGGGAACCCTAGCGGGGGGGCCGATGAGACCCAGTACTTC
CSGNPSGGADETQYF
>TRBV14|TRBJ1-6|NA|NA
TGTGCCAGCAGCCAAATCCCTTTCGGGTCCGAGTTGGTTTCACCCCTCCACTTT
CASSQIPFGSELVSPLHF
>TRBV5-1|TRBJ2-3|TRBD1|few
TGCGCCAGCAGCTTGACTCCGGGGACAGGGGATACCGGTACGCAGTATTTT
CASSLTPGTGDTGTQYF
>TRBV14|TRBJ2-3|NA|NA
TGTGCCAGCAGCCAAGTCCCAGATACGCAGTATTTT
CASSQVPDTQYF
>TRBV10-3|TRBJ2-7|TRBD1|many
TGTGCCATCAGTGAGTCGGGACAGGGATACGAGCAGTACTTC
CAISESGQGYEQYF
>TRBV5-1|TRBJ2-7|NA|NA
TGCGCCAGCAGCTTGGGATCCAACTACGAGCAGTACTTC
CASSLGSNYEQYF
>TRBV14|TRBJ2-7|NA|medium-sized
TGTGCCAGCAGCCAAAGCGACGGAGGCTCCTACGAGCAGTACTTC
CASSQSDGGSYEQYF
>TRBV7-7|TRBJ2-2|NA|few
TGTGCTAGCAGCTCGACCCCCACCGGGGAGCTGTTTTTT
CASSSTPTGELFF
>TRBV29-1|TRBJ1-1|NA|NA
TGCAGCGTTTCCGAGTCGAACACTGAAGCTTTCTTT
CSVSESNTEAFF
>TRBV28|TRBJ2-5|NA|few
TGTGCCAGCAGTCCACCACACACTCGGGAGACCCAGTACTTC
CASSPPHTRETQYF
>TRBV29-1|TRBJ1-1|NA|many
TGCAGCGTTGAAGATGGGCCGACTTTAGCTTTCTTT
CSVEDGPTLAFF
>TRBV10-3|TRBJ2-5|TRBD2|NA
TGTGCCATCAGTGACACCAAAGTGAGCTGGACTAGCGGGGAACAAGAGACCCAGTACTTC
CAISDTKVSWTSGEQETQYF
>TRBV29-1|TRBJ2-3|TRBD1|many
TGCAGCGTGACAGGGGGCGGCACAGATACGCAGTATTTT
CSVTGGGTDTQYF
>TRBV7-8|TRBJ2-7|NA|many
TGTGCCAGCAGCTTAGCTCCTCGGGAGCAGTACTTC
CASSLAPREQYF
>TRBV28|TRBJ2-1|NA|NA
TGTGCCAGCAGTCTAGCGCATGAGCAGTTCTTC
CASSLAHEQFF
>TRBV19|TRBJ1-4|TRBD1|NA
TGTGCCAGTAGACAGGGGGCGAGGGAGACTAATGAAAAACTGTTTTTT
CASRQGARETNEKLFF
>TRBV6-5|TRBJ1-1|NA|NA
TGTGCCAGCAGGAGGGGTGGCACTGAAGCTTTCTTT
CASRRGGTEAFF
>TRBV6-5|TRBJ1-1|NA|many
TGTGCCAGCAGTACCCGTAACACTGAAGCTTTCTTT
CASSTRNTEAFF
>TRBV7-9|TRBJ1-1|NA|NA
TGTGCCAGCAGCCTCCGACCCGAAACTGAAGCTTTCTTT
CASSLRPETEAFF
>TRBV6-5|TRBJ2-1|TRBD2|many
TGTGCCAGCAGTTACTGGACTAGCGGGAGAGGCGAGCAGTTCTTC
CASSYWTSGRGEQFF
>TRBV6-4|TRBJ2-3|NA|NA
TGTGCCAGCAGTGACTCTTTCACAGATACGCAGTATTTT
CASSDSFTDTQYF
>TRBV7-2|TRBJ2-5|NA|NA
TGTGCCAGCAGCCTACTGCAAGAGACCCAGTACTTC
CASSLLQETQYF
>TRBV6-2/TRBV6-3|TRBJ2-7|TRBD1|NA
TGTGCCAGCAGAGGGGGCGCGATCTACGAGCAGTACTTC
CASRGGAIYEQYF
>TRBV11-2|TRBJ1-1|NA|NA
TGTGCCAGCAGCTTCGACATACCGCCTAAAGCTTTCTTT
CASSFDIPPKAFF
>TRBV25-1|TRBJ2-1|NA|few
TGTGCCAGCAGTTTCCTGGACTCCTACAATGAGCAGTTCTTC
CASSFLDSYNEQFF
>TRBV7-2|TRBJ1-3|NA|few
TGTGCCAGCAGCTCCGCCCCGACAGCCAGGTCTGGAAACACCATATATTTT
CASSSAPTARSGNTIYF
>TRBV28|TRBJ2-7|NA|few
TGTGCCAGCAGCCACACGAAACGGGGCTACGAGCAGTACTTC
CASSHTKRGYEQYF
>TRBV7-2|TRBJ2-2|NA|NA
TGTGCCAGCAGCCCCCCGGGCACCCACACCGGGGAGCTGTTTTTT
CASSPPGTHTGELFF
>TRBV7-7|TRBJ2-3|TRBD2|NA
TGTGCTAGCAGCTCCGGACTAGCGGGAGCTCCAACAACGCAGTATTTT
CASSSGLAGAPTTQYF
>TRBV11-2|TRBJ1-2|TRBD1|NA
TGTGCCAGCAGTCGACAGGGCTCCCTCGGCTACACCTTC
CASSRQGSLGYTF
>TRBV7-2|TRBJ2-1|TRBD2|NA
TGTGCCAGCAGCTTAGCGGCGGGGGTAGGGTCCTACAATGAGCAGTTCTTC
CASSLAAGVGSYNEQFF
>TRBV7-8|TRBJ1-3|NA|few
TGTGCCAGCAGCTTAGACGAAACGATGCTAGAACCGAGCTCTGGAAACACCATATATTTT
CASSLDETMLEPSSGNTIYF
>TRBV7-6|TRBJ2-2|NA|NA
TGTGCCAGCAGCCCCCCCGGGCTGGGCACCGGGGAGCTGTTTTTT
CASSPPGLGTGELFF
>TRBV9|TRBJ2-7|NA|NA
TGTGCCAGCAGCGTAACAGTGGTCGGCGAGCAGTACTTC
CASSVTVVGEQYF
>TRBV2|TRBJ2-3|NA|many
TGTGCCAGCAAGGGTCCCCCCACAGATACGCAGTATTTT
CASKGPPTDTQYF
>TRBV7-8|TRBJ1-2|TRBD1|many
TGTGCCAGCAGCCGAGTACGGGGACAGGGGATTGCCTACACCTTC
CASSRVRGQGIAYTF
>TRBV29-1|TRBJ1-2|NA|few
TGCAGCGTTGAAAAAGGGGAGGGCTATGGCTACACCTTC
CSVEKGEGYGYTF
>TRBV9|TRBJ2-2|TRBD1|once
TGTGCCAGCAGCGAAGACAGGGCGAGAGGGGAGCTGTTTTTT
CASSEDRARGELFF
>TRBV30|TRBJ2-5|NA|NA
TGTGCCTGGAGCCCCCCGGACAGCCAAGAGACCCAGTACTTC
CAWSPPDSQETQYF
>TRBV4-1|TRBJ2-4|NA|once
TGCGCCAGCAGCCAAGTCGTTTCAGGGGAAAAAAACATTCAGTACTTC
CASSQVVSGEKNIQYF
>TRBV7-2|TRBJ2-1|TRBD2|few
TGTGCCAGCAGCTTAGTACTGGCGGGGGGGTACAATGAGCAGTTCTTC
CASSLVLAGGYNEQFF
>TRBV30|TRBJ1-1|NA|many
TGTGCCTGGACCGTGAACACTGAAGCTTTCTTT
CAWTVNTEAFF
>TRBV10-3|TRBJ2-2|NA|few
TGTGCCATCAGTCGAAACTTACAGGGAAACACCGGGGAGCTGTTTTTT
CAISRNLQGNTGELFF
>TRBV5-1|TRBJ2-5|TRBD1|few
TGCGCCAGCAGCTTGGAGGACAGGGCAGAGACCCAGTACTTC
CASSLEDRAETQYF
>TRBV28|TRBJ2-7|NA|few
TGTGCCAGCAGTCTTGTCCCCACCTACGAGCAGTACTTC
CASSLVPTYEQYF
>TRBV12-3/TRBV12-4|TRBJ2-3|NA|NA
TGTGCCAGCAGTTTATCAATCGCGGGATATAGCACAGATACGCAGTATTTT
CASSLSIAGYSTDTQYF
>TRBV29-1|TRBJ2-3|NA|few
TGCAGCGGCGAGGCAGGGATGACAGATACGCAGTATTTT
CSGEAGMTDTQYF
>TRBV7-2|TRBJ2-7|TRBD1|many
TGTGCCAGCAGCGGACCGGGACAGGGGGCCTTGTACGAGCAGTACTTC
CASSGPGQGALYEQYF
>TRBV18|TRBJ2-3|TRBD1|once
TGTGCCAGCTCACCGCCGGGACAGGGGACAGATACGCAGTATTTT
CASSPPGQGTDTQYF